Each of the 26 T cell receptor beta chains below was sequenced from the same sample in a study of cytotoxic CD8 clonotypes in ibrutinib-treated CLL. Clones were read by immunoSEQ multiplex PCR, and TCRdb kept only the in-frame ones, dropping some. The sample yields about 140,000 clones, about 80% seen once. Sequencing used PBMCs, obtained after 24 months of ibrutinib treatment. Every receptor here comes from a human donor with chronic lymphocytic leukemia.

CDR3 coding DNA: TGTGCCAGCAGCTTATGGCAGGGCGGATCTCGAAACACCATATATTTT. This encodes CASSLWQGGSRNTIYF. The chain employs TRBV7-8 and TRBJ1-3; possibly TRBD1 for D (5 bases). V was cut by 2 bases and J by 5 bases, with 16 bases left in between. CDR3 length equals 16 residues. CDR1 is SGHVS, CDR2 FQNEAQ, per germline.

CDR3 residues: CASSVGFGGARPDTQYF. The CDR3 DNA sequence: TGTGCCAGCAGCGTCGGATTTGGGGGCGCGAGGCCAGATACGCAGTATTTT. V and J are TRBV9 and TRBJ2-3; a possible D gene is TRBD1 (6 bases). Trimming removed 2 bases from V and 4 bases from J, with 20 bases in between. This CDR3 region has 17 residues. Germline V gene sequence: CDR1 SGDLS, CDR2 YYNGEE. The full variable domain, rest sourced from reference TRBV9 and TRBJ2-3, is DSGVTQTPKHLITATGQRVTLRCSPRSGDLSVYWYQQSLDQGLQFLIQYYNGEERAKGNILERFSAQQFPDLHSELNLSSLELGDSALYFCASSVGFGGARPDTQYFGPGTRLTVL.

This chain connects TRBV28 to TRBJ2-7, with TRBD1 matching 7 bases. The CDR3 length is 15 residues. Germline CDR1 reads MDHEN; CDR2 reads SYDVKM. The V gene end was trimmed by 4 bases and the J gene end by 1 base; junction bases not matched to a gene: 7. CDR3 sequence (DNA): TGTGCCAGCAGTTCCCCCGGGACAGAGTCCTACGAGCAGTACTTC. It encodes CASSSPGTESYEQYF.

V and J are TRBV6-1 and TRBJ1-4, with D uncertain. This CDR3 has 13 residues. CDR1 is MNHNS, CDR2 SASEGT, per germline. Trimming removed 6 bases from V and 5 bases from J, with 10 bases in between. CDR3 coding DNA: TGTGCCAGCAGCCCCGGGTCGAATGAAAAACTGTTTTTT. It yields the protein CASSPGSNEKLFF.

This chain joins TRBV6-5 and TRBJ2-7, with TRBD1 matching over 7 bases. The germline V gene has CDR1 MNHEY and CDR2 SVGAGI. The CDR3 consists of 13 residues. V was clipped by 8 bases and J by 2 bases; unmatched bases: 6. Written as DNA, the CDR3 is TGTGCCAGCGGGAAGGACAGGCCCTACGAGCAGTACTTC. Translating gives CASGKDRPYEQYF.

The J gene is TRBJ2-7, the V gene TRBV9; D might be TRBD1 (5 bases). Per germline, CDR1 SGDLS and CDR2 YYNGEE. V was trimmed by 0 bases and J by 6 bases, leaving 13 bases between them. The CDR3 covers 14 residues. Written as DNA, the CDR3 is TGTGCCAGCAGCGTAGTCGGTGCAGGGCCCGAGCAGTACTTC. It codes for CASSVVGAGPEQYF.

The V call is TRBV19, the J call TRBJ1-4, with D maybe TRBD1 (5 bases). V shed 8 bases and J shed 3 bases, with 13 bases lying between them. The CDR3 spans 14 residues. Germline CDR1 reads LNHDA; CDR2 reads SQIVND (reference sequence). The CDR3 reads CASGRGTANEKLFF. The CDR3 nucleotides are TGTGCCAGTGGCCGCGGGACCGCTAATGAAAAACTGTTTTTT.

The chain carries TRBV5-1 and TRBJ2-4; tentatively, D is TRBD2 (6 bases). Trimming took off 0 bases at V and 13 bases at J, with 17 bases between the two ends. CDR1 SGHRS and CDR2 YFSETQ come from the germline V gene. The CDR3 contains 14 residues. DNA for the CDR3: TGCGCCAGCAGCTTGGCCGGGTCGCGCGGGAAGCAGTACTTC. Protein sequence: CASSLAGSRGKQYF.

This clone has just one count. This chain connects TRBV5-1 to TRBJ1-2, with a possible D match to TRBD1 (6 bases). The CDR3 length is 14 residues. Germline V CDR1 and CDR2: SGHRS, YFSETQ. Trimming stripped 4 bases from V and 3 bases from J, with 13 bases between. CDR3 sequence: CASSADQGHYGYTF. The DNA for the CDR3 is TGCGCCAGCAGCGCTGATCAGGGGCACTATGGCTACACCTTC.

V is TRBV6-5 and J is TRBJ2-5, with D perhaps assigned TRBD1 or TRBD2 (6 bases each). Trimming stripped 0 bases from V and 5 bases from J, with 7 bases between. Germline CDR1 and CDR2: MNHEY and SVGAGI. The CDR3 extends over 13 amino acids. The CDR3 DNA follows: TGTGCCAGCAGTTACTCGGGGGGCGAGACCCAGTACTTC. Protein sequence: CASSYSGGETQYF.

In its sample, this clone was seen once. The V and J genes are TRBV9 and TRBJ2-3, with 11 bases fitting TRBD2. V was pared by 4 bases and J by 5 bases, with 18 bases of the junction left unmatched. This CDR3 contains 19 residues. Germline values: CDR1 SGDLS, CDR2 YYNGEE. CDR3 sequence reads: CASSHPQGSGGAEGDTQYF. CDR3 nucleotide sequence: TGTGCCAGCAGCCACCCTCAGGGTAGCGGGGGGGCCGAGGGAGATACGCAGTATTTT.

V is TRBV6-5 and J is TRBJ1-2; D uncertain. This CDR3 comprises 12 residues. Germline CDR1 reads MNHEY; CDR2 reads SVGAGI. V gave up 6 bases and J gave up 4 bases, with 9 bases separating them. The CDR3 is CASRVRGYGYTF. CDR3 sequence (DNA): TGTGCCAGCAGGGTACGGGGCTATGGCTACACCTTC.

The chain uses TRBV19 and TRBJ1-4; tentatively, D is TRBD1 (6 bases). Germline CDR1 is LNHDA and CDR2 is SQIVND (reference sequence). The CDR3 sequence is 13 residues long. The V end was cut by 9 bases, the J end by 3 bases, with 11 bases between. This chain's CDR3 is CARDRRANEKLFF. The CDR3 DNA reads TGTGCCAGAGACAGGCGGGCTAATGAAAAACTGTTTTTT.

This clone was counted only a few times. The chain employs TRBV7-8 and TRBJ1-2, with unresolved D. Per germline, CDR1 SGHVS and CDR2 FQNEAQ. Trimming left V 0 bases short and J 6 bases short, with 8 bases between. This CDR3 has 13 amino acids. The CDR3 region has the DNA TGTGCCAGCAGCTTAGCCGCAGAGGATGGCTACACCTTC. As protein: CASSLAAEDGYTF.

This clone was seen only once. The V call is TRBV5-1, the J call TRBJ2-2; 10 nucleotides agree with TRBD2. From germline, CDR1 is SGHRS and CDR2 YFSETQ. The J segment lost 6 bases and the V segment lost 0 bases, leaving 2 bases of the junction unmatched. The CDR3 spans 15 residues. The CDR3 DNA reads TGCGCCAGCAGCTTGGGACTAGCGGGCCCCGGGGAGCTGTTTTTT. The encoded protein is CASSLGLAGPGELFF. Full variable domain (rest looked up from reference TRBV5-1 and TRBJ2-2): KAGVTQTPRYLIKTRGQQVTLSCSPISGHRSVSWYQQTPGQGLQFLFEYFSETQRNKGNFPGRFSGRQFSNSRSEMNVSTLELGDSALYLCASSLGLAGPGELFFGEGSRLTVL.

The chain recombines TRBV19 with TRBJ1-1; no firm D call. Germline V CDR1 and CDR2: LNHDA, SQIVND (reference sequence). This CDR3 region has 13 residues. Trimming removed 2 bases from V and 1 base from J, with 5 bases in between. The CDR3 loop is CASSITGNTEAFF. DNA of the CDR3: TGTGCCAGTAGTATAACCGGGAACACTGAAGCTTTCTTT.

Only a few counts were recorded for this clone. This chain joins TRBV9 and TRBJ1-1; D may be TRBD1 (5 bases). This CDR3 is 15 amino acids long. Trimming cost V 0 bases and J 4 bases, with 13 bases left between them. Germline V gives CDR1 SGDLS, CDR2 YYNGEE. CDR3 DNA: TGTGCCAGCAGCGTAGGGGTGGGGCCAGGCACTGAAGCTTTCTTT. Amino acid sequence: CASSVGVGPGTEAFF.

This clone was seen at least ten times. The chain employs TRBV19 and TRBJ2-1; possible D gene TRBD2, 6 bases. V lost 3 bases and J 6 bases, leaving 12 bases between the germline ends. Looked up from germline, CDR1 is LNHDA and CDR2 is SQIVND (reference sequence). The CDR3 has 14 amino acids. As DNA, the CDR3 is TGTGCCAGTAGTATGGGGCTAGCGAGCAATGAGCAGTTCTTC. Translated, it gives CASSMGLASNEQFF.

V and J are TRBV9 and TRBJ2-5, with 7 bases identical to TRBD2. Per the germline V gene, CDR1 is SGDLS and CDR2 is YYNGEE. The CDR3 is 15 residues long. V shed 0 bases, J shed 5 bases, and the junction held 7 bases outside the gene matches. The CDR3 reads CASSVVGGGPETQYF. The CDR3 DNA sequence: TGTGCCAGCAGCGTAGTTGGGGGAGGGCCCGAGACCCAGTACTTC.

The chain carries TRBV5-1 and TRBJ1-2, with TRBD1 identical over 8 bases. CDR1 and CDR2 from the germline V gene are SGHRS and YFSETQ. CDR3 length equals 13 residues. V lost 4 bases and J lost 8; bases outside the gene matches: 7. CDR3 sequence reads: CASSDTQGAGYTF. CDR3 in DNA: TGCGCCAGCAGCGACACCCAGGGGGCGGGCTACACCTTC.

The V gene is TRBV6-4, the J gene TRBJ1-1; TRBD1 matches at 8 bases. CDR3 length equals 13 residues. CDR1 is MRHNA, CDR2 SNTAGT, per germline. The J segment lost 4 bases and the V segment lost 4 bases, leaving 2 bases of the junction unmatched. The CDR3 region is CASSVTGGTEAFF. Here the CDR3 DNA reads TGTGCCAGCAGTGTCACAGGGGGCACTGAAGCTTTCTTT.

The chain carries TRBV5-6 and TRBJ2-3; a weak D match, TRBD2 (6 bases). V shed 0 bases and J shed 3 bases, with 11 bases lying between them. This CDR3 has 15 residues. Germline CDR1 and CDR2: SGHDT and YYEEEE. The CDR3 protein is CASSLGAGWTDTQYF. CDR3 coding DNA: TGTGCCAGCAGCTTGGGGGCGGGGTGGACAGATACGCAGTATTTT. The whole variable domain, filled in from reference TRBV5-6 and TRBJ2-3, reads DAGVTQSPTHLIKTRGQQVTLRCSPKSGHDTVSWYQQALGQGPQFIFQYYEEEERQRGNFPDRFSGHQFPNYSSELNVNALLLGDSALYLCASSLGAGWTDTQYFGPGTRLTVL.

The chain's CDR3 is CAWTKDRSGTEAFF. In DNA form, the CDR3 reads TGTGCCTGGACCAAGGACAGGAGTGGCACTGAAGCTTTCTTT. The genes are TRBV30 and TRBJ1-1, with TRBD1 identical over 7 bases. Germline V gene data show CDR1 as GTSNPN and CDR2 as SVGIG (reference sequence). The CDR3 spans 14 residues. V shed 4 bases and J 4 bases; nucleotides not matched to a gene: 9.

As to this clone: Other nucleotide sequences from this sample produce the same CDR3. The genes are TRBV6-5 and TRBJ2-5; possibly TRBD1 for D (5 bases). Per the germline V gene, CDR1 is MNHEY and CDR2 is SVGAGI. The V and J ends lost 6 bases and 1 base respectively, with 6 bases between them. The CDR3 totals 12 residues. CDR3 sequence: CASRGPQETQYF. Here the CDR3 DNA reads TGTGCCAGCAGGGGGCCCCAAGAGACCCAGTACTTC.

The chain recombines TRBV5-1 with TRBJ1-3; D is perhaps TRBD1 (5 bases). The CDR3 extends over 14 amino acids. Trimming shortened V by 5 bases and J by 0 bases, and 9 bases separated the two germline ends. In germline, CDR1 is SGHRS, CDR2 YFSETQ. CDR3 sequence: CASRGPLSGNTIYF. In nucleotides, the CDR3 is TGCGCCAGCAGGGGGCCCCTCTCTGGAAACACCATATATTTT.

The rearrangement uses TRBV18 and TRBJ2-7; possible D gene TRBD2, 5 bases. CDR3 size: 14 residues. Per germline, CDR1 KGHSH and CDR2 LQKENI. The V gene lost 2 bases and the J gene lost 3 bases, with 11 bases spanning the gap. CDR3 amino acids: CASSPAGLSYEQYF. DNA for the CDR3: TGTGCCAGCTCACCAGCGGGTTTGAGCTACGAGCAGTACTTC.